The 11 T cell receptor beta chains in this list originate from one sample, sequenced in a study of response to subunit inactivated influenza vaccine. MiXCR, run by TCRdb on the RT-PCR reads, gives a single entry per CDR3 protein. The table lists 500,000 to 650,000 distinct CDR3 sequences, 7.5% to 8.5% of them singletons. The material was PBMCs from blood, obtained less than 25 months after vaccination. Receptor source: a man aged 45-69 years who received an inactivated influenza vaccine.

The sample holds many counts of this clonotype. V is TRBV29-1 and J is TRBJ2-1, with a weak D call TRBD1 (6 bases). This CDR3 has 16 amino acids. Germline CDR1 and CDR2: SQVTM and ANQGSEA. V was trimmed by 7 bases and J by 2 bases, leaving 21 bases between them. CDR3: CSALPPGEFTYNEQFF. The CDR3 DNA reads TGCAGCGCCTTACCCCCAGGGGAGTTTACCTACAATGAGCAGTTCTTC.

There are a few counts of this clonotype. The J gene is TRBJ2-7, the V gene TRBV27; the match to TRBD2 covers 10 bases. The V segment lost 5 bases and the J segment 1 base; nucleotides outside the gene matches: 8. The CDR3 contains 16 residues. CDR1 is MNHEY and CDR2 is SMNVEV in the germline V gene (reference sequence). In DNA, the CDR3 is TGTGCCAGCAGTCCCACTAGCGGGATCGTATCCTACGAGCAGTACTTC. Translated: CASSPTSGIVSYEQYF.

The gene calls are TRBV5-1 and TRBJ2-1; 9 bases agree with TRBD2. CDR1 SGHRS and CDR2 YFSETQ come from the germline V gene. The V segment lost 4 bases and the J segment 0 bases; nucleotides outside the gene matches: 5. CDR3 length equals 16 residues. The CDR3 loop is CASSGLASSSYNEQFF. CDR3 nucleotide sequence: TGCGCCAGCAGCGGACTAGCGTCTAGCTCCTACAATGAGCAGTTCTTC.

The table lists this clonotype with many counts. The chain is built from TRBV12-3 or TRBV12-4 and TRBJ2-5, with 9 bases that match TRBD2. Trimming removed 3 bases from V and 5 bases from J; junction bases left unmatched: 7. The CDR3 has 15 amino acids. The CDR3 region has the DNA TGTGCCAGCAGTTTGGGGCCCGGGACTAGCGAGACCCAGTACTTC. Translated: CASSLGPGTSETQYF.

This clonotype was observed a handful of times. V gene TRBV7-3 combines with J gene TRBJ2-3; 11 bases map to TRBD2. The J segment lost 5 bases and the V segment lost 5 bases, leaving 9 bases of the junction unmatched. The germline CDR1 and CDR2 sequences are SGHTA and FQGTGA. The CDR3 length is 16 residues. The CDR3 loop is CASSLLTSGTGDTQYF. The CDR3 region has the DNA TGTGCCAGCAGCCTCCTGACTAGCGGGACCGGAGATACGCAGTATTTT.

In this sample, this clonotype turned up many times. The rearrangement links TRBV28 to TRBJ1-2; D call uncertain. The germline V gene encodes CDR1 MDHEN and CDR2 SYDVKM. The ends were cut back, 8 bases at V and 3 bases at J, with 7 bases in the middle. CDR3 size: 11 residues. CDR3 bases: TGTGCCAGCCGGCACCACTATGGCTACACCTTC. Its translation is CASRHHYGYTF.

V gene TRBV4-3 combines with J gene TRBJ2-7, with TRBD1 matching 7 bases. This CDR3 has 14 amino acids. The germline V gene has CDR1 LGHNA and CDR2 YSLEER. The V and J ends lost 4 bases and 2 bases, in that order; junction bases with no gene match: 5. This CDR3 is CASSRAQGTYEQYF. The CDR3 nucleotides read TGCGCCAGCAGCCGGGCACAGGGGACCTACGAGCAGTACTTC.

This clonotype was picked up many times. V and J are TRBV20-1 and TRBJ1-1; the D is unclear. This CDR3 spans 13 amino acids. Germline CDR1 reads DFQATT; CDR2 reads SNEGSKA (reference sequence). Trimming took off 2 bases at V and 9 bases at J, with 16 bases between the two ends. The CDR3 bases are TGCAGTGCTAGATCAGGTGGTGGGGTGAAAGCTTTCTTT. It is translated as CSARSGGGVKAFF.

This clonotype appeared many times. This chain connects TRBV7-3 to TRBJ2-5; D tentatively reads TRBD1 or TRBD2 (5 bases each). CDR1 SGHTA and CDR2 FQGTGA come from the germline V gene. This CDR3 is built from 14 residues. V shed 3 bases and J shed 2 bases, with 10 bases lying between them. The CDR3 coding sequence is TGTGCCAGCAGCTTGGTGGGGGTTCAAGAGACCCAGTACTTC. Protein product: CASSLVGVQETQYF.

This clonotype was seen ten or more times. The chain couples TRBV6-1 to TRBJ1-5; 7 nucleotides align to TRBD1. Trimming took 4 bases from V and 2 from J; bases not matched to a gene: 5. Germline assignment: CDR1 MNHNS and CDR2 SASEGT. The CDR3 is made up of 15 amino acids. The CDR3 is CASSVRQGGNQPQHF. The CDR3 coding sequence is TGTGCCAGCAGTGTTCGACAGGGCGGCAATCAGCCCCAGCATTTT.

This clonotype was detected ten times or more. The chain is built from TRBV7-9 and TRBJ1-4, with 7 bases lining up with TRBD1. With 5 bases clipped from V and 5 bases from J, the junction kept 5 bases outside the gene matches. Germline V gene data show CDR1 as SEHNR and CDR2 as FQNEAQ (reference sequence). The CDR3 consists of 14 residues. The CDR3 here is CASSQGQLNEKLFF. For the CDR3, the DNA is TGTGCCAGCAGCCAGGGACAGCTAAATGAAAAACTGTTTTTT.